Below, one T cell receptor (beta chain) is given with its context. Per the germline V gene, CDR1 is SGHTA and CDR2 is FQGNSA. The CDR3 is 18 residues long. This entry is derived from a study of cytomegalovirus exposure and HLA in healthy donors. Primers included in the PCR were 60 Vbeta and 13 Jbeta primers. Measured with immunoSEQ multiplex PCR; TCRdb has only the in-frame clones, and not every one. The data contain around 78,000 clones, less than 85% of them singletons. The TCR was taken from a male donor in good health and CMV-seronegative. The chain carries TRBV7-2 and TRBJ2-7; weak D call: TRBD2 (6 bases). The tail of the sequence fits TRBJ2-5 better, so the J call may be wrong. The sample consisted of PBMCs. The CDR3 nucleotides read TGTGCCAGCAGCTTAGAAGGAGGGTCCCCAACGTACCAAGAGACCCAGTACTTC. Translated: CASSLEGGSPTYQETQYF.